A single T cell receptor beta chain is shown here with its context. Germline V gives CDR1 LGHNA, CDR2 YNFKEQ. This CDR3 region has 19 residues. V lost 1 base and J lost 6; bases outside the gene matches: 10. The source of the sample is a study of blood T cell repertoires in COVID-19. Study overall: The origin of the acute and convalescent COVID-19 samples was the United States, Italy and Spain. The cDNA or gDNA used as material had been derived from T cells, B-cell-depleted T cells, or PBMCs.

In the authors' methods: Researchers report that nucleated cell counts were estimated from reference gene primer amplification. Measured with immunoSEQ multiplex PCR; TCRdb has only the in-frame clones, and not every one. The DNA gave D and trimming, while V, J and clone size come from that table. The sample lists over 600,000 clones; more than 80% were seen once. The sequence came from a woman between 18 and 30 years old with acute or convalescent COVID-19. The chain has TRBV4-2 and TRBJ1-6; 12 bases are shared with TRBD1. Sequenced: peripheral blood. As DNA, the CDR3 is TGTGCCAGCAGCCAAGCACCGGGACAGGGGGCAGCTGGTAATTCACCCCTCCACTTT. This encodes CASSQAPGQGAAGNSPLHF.